This TCR beta chain was captured in a study of CD8 T cells in ankylosing spondylitis (dated by TCRdb to 2016 to 2017). Study-level background: To find TCR variants linked to disease, the study profiled T cell receptor beta repertoires in ankylosing spondylitis patients and healthy donors. In total, the full study cohort was made up of some 110 healthy donors and 25 to 30 ankylosing spondylitis patients. Peripheral blood was sampled, and synovial fluid was also collected from ankylosing spondylitis patients.

CDR1 SGHDT and CDR2 YYEEEE are derived from the germline V gene. The CDR3, from cysteine to phenylalanine, totals 15 residues. The kept DNA is CDR3 alone, 45 bases in frame from the first base. V drops 5 bases and J drops 2 bases, leaving 17 bases in between. This clonotype was observed a few times. The antigen it recognizes is unknown. Per-base qualities were not stored, and no clone one base away is much larger. Overall study outcomes, separate from this receptor: A TCR beta motif made up of several highly homologous amino acid variants appeared to be characteristic of blood from ankylosing spondylitis patients. In peripheral blood, the disease-linked clones were found at relatively low frequencies and had a CD8+ phenotype. Some of the motif variants had been reported before in the synovial fluid and blood of reactive arthritis patients, a finding that suggests common disease-initiation mechanisms. According to the report, matched synovial fluid samples from ankylosing spondylitis patients were significantly enriched for the disease-linked clones.

Sequenced using an Illumina HiSeq 2500. TCR beta libraries were prepared by quantitative 5'-RACE with molecular barcodes. In the paper's pipeline: To identify disease-linked TCR variants, a new computational method was used, one built on a probabilistic model of VDJ rearrangement. The raw public reads went through TCRdb reprocessing: fastp at Q25, MiXCR clone calling, in-frame beta chains kept. Merged by CDR3 protein, the rows form single entries marked with the most common genes and DNA. Here the V and J calls rest on TCRdb's processing, not on the authors' analysis. In all, the sample holds hundreds of thousands of distinct CDR3 sequences, and 20% to 25% of those were seen once. The ten biggest clones cover under 15% of the sample.

The chain couples TRBV5-6 to TRBJ2-7; there is no confident call for the D gene. Sequenced material: blood, either unsorted or a sorted T cell fraction (not recorded which). The source is a male donor with ankylosing spondylitis or in good health (not recorded which). The nucleotide sequence reads as follows: TGTGCCAGCAGGGAAGGGTCGGCCCGCCCCTACGAGCAGTACTTC. This encodes CASREGSARPYEQYF.